Each of the 21 T cell receptor beta chains below was sequenced from the same sample in a study of T-cell memory formation after mild COVID-19. TCRdb re-called the 5' RACE reads with MiXCR, one entry per CDR3 protein. There are around 430,000 distinct CDR3 sequences in the sample; 16% occur only once, and 20% to 25% lies in the top ten. The specimen was PBMCs or a T cell subset sorted from them (not recorded which). The source is a young man who had mild COVID-19 (a few samples of this study predate the infection). Cell type and time point are not known.

There are a few counts of this clonotype. The rearrangement uses TRBV4-3 and TRBJ2-3; tentative D call: TRBD2 (6 bases). The germline CDR1 and CDR2 sequences are LGHNA and YSLEER. The V and J ends lost 4 bases and 1 base respectively, with 12 bases between them. This CDR3 spans 15 amino acids. As DNA, the CDR3 is TGCGCCAGCAGCCTTAGGTGGGGGGGCACAGATACGCAGTATTTT. Protein: CASSLRWGGTDTQYF.

This clonotype was counted between two and nine times. The rearrangement joins TRBV7-2 to TRBJ2-4, with D tentatively TRBD2 (7 bases). CDR1 and CDR2 from the germline V gene are SGHTA and FQGNSA. V lost 5 bases and J 4 bases, leaving 18 bases between the germline ends. The CDR3 spans 16 residues. The DNA of the CDR3 is TGTGCCAGCAGCCCCGGCGGGGGCAGGGGAAAAAACATTCAGTACTTC. It yields the protein CASSPGGGRGKNIQYF. The entire variable domain, with the rest obtained from reference TRBV7-2 and TRBJ2-4, is as follows: GAGVSQSPSNKVTEKGKDVELRCDPISGHTALYWYRQSLGQGLEFLIYFQGNSAPDKSGLPSDRFSAERTGGSVSTLTIQRTQQEDSAVYLCASSPGGGRGKNIQYFGAGTRLSVL.

The rearrangement joins TRBV6-6 to TRBJ1-1; D is ambiguous. The CDR3 is 12 residues long. Deletions cut 2 bases from V and 11 bases from J, with 12 bases between. Germline CDR1 reads MNHNY; CDR2 reads SVGAGI (reference sequence). The CDR3: CASSYAGRVAFF. The CDR3, as DNA: TGTGCCAGCAGTTACGCAGGAAGGGTGGCTTTCTTT.

V gene TRBV20-1 combines with J gene TRBJ2-3; D possibly corresponds to TRBD2 (5 bases). Germline assignment: CDR1 DFQATT and CDR2 SNEGSKA (reference sequence). This CDR3 is built from 13 residues. Between the trimmed V and J ends, which lost 5 bases and 3 bases, there was a span of 12 bases. The CDR3: CSAQLGTTDTQYF. In DNA form, the CDR3 reads TGCAGTGCTCAACTAGGAACGACAGATACGCAGTATTTT.

This clonotype occurred a few times. This chain connects TRBV9 to TRBJ2-1, with TRBD2 identical over 9 bases. There are 14 residues in the CDR3. Germline loops: CDR1 SGDLS, CDR2 YYNGEE. V lost 0 bases, J lost 8 bases, and 3 bases stayed unmatched. This chain's CDR3 is CASSVAGTSYEQFF. The CDR3 nucleotides are TGTGCCAGCAGCGTAGCCGGGACTAGCTATGAGCAGTTCTTC.

Concerning this clonotype: One end of the junction fails to match germline, which may point to a read error. The chain links TRBV7-2 to TRBJ2-1, with D hard to call. The CDR3 is made up of 16 amino acids. Per germline, CDR1 SGHTA and CDR2 FQGNSA. CDR3 bases: TGTGACAGCAGCTTAAATCAGCCGATCGGATACAATGAGCAGTTCTTC. Its translation: CDSSLNQPIGYNEQFF.

The sample holds a few counts of this clonotype. The CDR3 nucleotides read TGTGCCAGCAGCCATTCCGGGACGGCAACCTACGAGCAGTACTTC. Protein sequence: CASSHSGTATYEQYF. The chain is built from TRBV4-2 and TRBJ2-7; D is tentatively TRBD1 or TRBD2 (5 bases each). Germline CDR1 and CDR2: LGHNA and YNFKEQ. The CDR3 spans 15 residues. V gave up 3 bases and J gave up 2 bases, with 14 bases separating them.

This clonotype was counted only a few times. This chain links TRBV27 with TRBJ2-2; 8 nucleotides line up with TRBD1. Germline assignment: CDR1 MNHEY and CDR2 SMNVEV (reference sequence). Trimming took 5 bases from V and 7 from J; bases not matched to a gene: 9. This CDR3 is built from 15 residues. CDR3 in DNA: TGTGCCAGCAGTCATAGGGGACAGGCCGGCGGGGAGCTGTTTTTT. Translating it yields CASSHRGQAGGELFF.

This clonotype was counted a few times. V gene TRBV10-3 combines with J gene TRBJ1-5, with 7 bases matching TRBD1. CDR3 length equals 13 residues. V was pared by 6 bases and J by 3 bases, with 2 bases of the junction left unmatched. Germline V gives CDR1 ENHRY, CDR2 SYGVKD. CDR3 nucleotides: TGTGCCATCAGGGGGACAGACAATCAGCCCCAGCATTTT. Its protein product is CAIRGTDNQPQHF.

This clonotype was observed a handful of times. The rearrangement joins TRBV5-4 to TRBJ2-1; 8 bases fit TRBD1. This CDR3 is 14 amino acids long. The trim removed 4 bases at V and 8 bases at J, leaving 8 bases unmatched. The germline gives CDR1 SGHNT, CDR2 YYREEE (reference sequence). CDR3: CASSPGQGGHEQFF. DNA of the CDR3: TGTGCCAGCAGCCCAGGACAGGGAGGACATGAGCAGTTCTTC.

This clonotype appeared a few times. The gene calls are TRBV5-1 and TRBJ2-5; 9 bases agree with TRBD2. This CDR3 comprises 16 residues. CDR1 is SGHRS and CDR2 is YFSETQ in the germline V gene. V lost 0 bases and J lost 5; bases outside the gene matches: 8. For the CDR3, the DNA is TGCGCCAGCAGCTTGGGTCCGGGACTAGCATTCGAGACCCAGTACTTC. Its translation is CASSLGPGLAFETQYF.

The V gene is TRBV4-3, the J gene TRBJ1-1, with a weak D call TRBD1 (6 bases). The V gene's germline CDR1 is LGHNA and CDR2 YSLEER. The CDR3 runs 15 residues. The germline V and J ends were trimmed by 4 bases and 1 base, with 13 bases remaining between them. In nucleotides, the CDR3 is TGCGCCAGCAGCCCGGGGGGCGGCCGGAACACTGAAGCTTTCTTT. This gives the protein CASSPGGGRNTEAFF.

V gene TRBV18 combines with J gene TRBJ2-3, with D maybe TRBD2 (5 bases). The CDR3 is made up of 13 amino acids. V was clipped by 3 bases and J by 5 bases, with 9 bases between them. Germline CDR1 and CDR2: KGHSH and LQKENI. Here the CDR3 reads CASSPRGRDTQYF. CDR3 in DNA: TGTGCCAGCTCACCCCGTGGGAGAGATACGCAGTATTTT.

This clonotype has just a few counts. The V gene is TRBV6-2 or TRBV6-3, the J gene TRBJ2-7; D is possibly TRBD2 (6 bases). The length of the CDR3 is 13 residues. Germline CDR1 and CDR2: MNHEY and SVGEGT. Trimming removed 6 bases at V and 8 bases at J, with 17 bases between. The CDR3 nucleotides are TGTGCCAGCAGCGGATGGGACTCCAGAAAGCAGTACGTC. Protein product: CASSGWDSRKQYV.

The chain is built from TRBV3-1 and TRBJ2-6, with D tentatively TRBD2 (5 bases). Germline CDR1 and CDR2: LGHDT and YNNKEL (reference sequence). The CDR3 extends over 15 amino acids. The V gene lost 4 bases and the J gene lost 5 bases, with 12 bases spanning the gap. CDR3 in amino acids: CASSPPRERANVLTF. The CDR3 coding sequence is TGTGCCAGCAGCCCCCCCCGGGAAAGGGCCAACGTCCTGACTTTC.

This sequence joins TRBV7-8 and TRBJ2-2; 8 bases map to TRBD2. V shed 0 bases and J 9 bases; nucleotides not matched to a gene: 6. This CDR3 has 15 residues. CDR1 SGHVS and CDR2 FQNEAQ come from the germline V gene. In DNA, the CDR3 is TGTGCCAGCAGCTTAGCACCGGGGGGGCTCCGGGAGCTGTTTTTT. This codes for CASSLAPGGLRELFF. The variable domain in full, completed from reference TRBV7-8 and TRBJ2-2, reads GAGVSQSPRYKVAKRGQDVALRCDPISGHVSLFWYQQALGQGPEFLTYFQNEAQLDKSGLPSDRFFAERPEGSVSTLKIQRTQQEDSAVYLCASSLAPGGLRELFFGEGSRLTVL.

This clonotype was detected many times. The chain combines TRBV18 with TRBJ2-1; TRBD2 might be the D (5 bases). This CDR3 contains 15 residues. V was clipped by 1 base and J by 2 bases, with 9 bases between them. From germline, CDR1 is KGHSH and CDR2 LQKENI. For the CDR3, the DNA is TGTGCCAGCTCACCACAGGACTTGGCCTACAATGAGCAGTTCTTC. Amino acids: CASSPQDLAYNEQFF.

The chain couples TRBV20-1 to TRBJ2-7, with TRBD1 matching 7 bases. Germline V gene sequence: CDR1 DFQATT, CDR2 SNEGSKA (reference sequence). The CDR3 totals 15 residues. The ends lost 4 bases at V and 2 bases at J; junction bases unmatched: 11. CDR3 sequence reads: CSANPGTATPYEQYF. The CDR3 nucleotides are TGCAGTGCTAACCCCGGGACAGCAACTCCCTACGAGCAGTACTTC.

A remark on this clonotype: A much larger clone sits a single nucleotide away, making a read error possible. J is TRBJ1-4 and V is TRBV12-3 or TRBV12-4; D remains unclear. The CDR3 length is 15 residues. The CDR3 spells CASSSSLPGKEKQFF. CDR3 nucleotides: TGTGCCAGCAGTTCGAGCCTCCCGGGCAAAGAAAAACAGTTTTTT.

This clonotype was seen at least ten times. The V call is TRBV5-1, the J call TRBJ2-2; D not certain. Germline values: CDR1 SGHRS, CDR2 YFSETQ. V was clipped by 4 bases and J by 6 bases, with 16 bases between them. The CDR3 loop spans 15 amino acids. CDR3 in DNA: TGCGCCAGCAGCGGGATAGGGTTCGGGTCCGGGGAGCTGTTTTTT. Amino acids: CASSGIGFGSGELFF.

This clonotype was recorded many times. The V call is TRBV24-1, the J call TRBJ2-1; weak D call: TRBD1 (6 bases). V lost 5 bases and J 8 bases, leaving 9 bases between the germline ends. The germline gives CDR1 KGHDR, CDR2 SFDVKD. CDR3 size: 12 residues. CDR3 sequence: CATSGDKDEQFF. The DNA of the CDR3 is TGTGCCACCAGTGGGGACAAGGATGAGCAGTTCTTC.